This T cell receptor beta chain is from a study of cytomegalovirus exposure and HLA in healthy donors. Study-wide points: CMV antigen specificity of three CMV-associated chains was confirmed in vitro. Later examination showed HLA-associated TCR beta chains had greater clonal expansion than equally common others. Per a prior analysis, the majority of TCR beta V segments were productive roughly 87% or roughly 30% of the time.

The primer mix had 60 Vbeta and 13 Jbeta primers. The table came from immunoSEQ multiplex PCR; TCRdb's copy has only in-frame clones and leaves some out. In the table there are about 75,000 clones, about four fifths of which are singletons. With regard to this clone: Its target is not known.

This TCR came from a man between 18 and 35 years old in good health and CMV-seronegative. The sequenced sample consisted of PBMCs.

The CDR3 region has the DNA TGTGCCAGCAGTGAAGCAAGGGGATCCACAGATACGCAGTATTTT. This gives the protein CASSEARGSTDTQYF. The genes are TRBV6-1 and TRBJ2-3, with a tentative D call TRBD1 (5 bases). This CDR3 has 15 residues. Germline V gene data show CDR1 as MNHNS and CDR2 as SASEGT. V was clipped by 0 bases and J by 2 bases, with 9 bases between them.